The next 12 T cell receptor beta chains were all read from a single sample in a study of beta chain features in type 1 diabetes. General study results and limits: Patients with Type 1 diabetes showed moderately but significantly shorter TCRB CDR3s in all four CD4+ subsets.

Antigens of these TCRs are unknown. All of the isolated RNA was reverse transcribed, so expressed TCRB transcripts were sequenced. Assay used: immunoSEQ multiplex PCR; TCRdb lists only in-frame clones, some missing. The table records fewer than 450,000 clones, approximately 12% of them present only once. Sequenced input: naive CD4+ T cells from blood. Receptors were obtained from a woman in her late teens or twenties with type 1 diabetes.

DNA of the CDR3: TGTGCCAGCAGCCTAAGACAGGGAGATACGCAGTATTTT. It codes for CASSLRQGDTQYF. This chain joins TRBV5-4 and TRBJ2-3, with 7 bases identical to TRBD1. Germline CDR1 SGHNT, CDR2 YYREEE (reference sequence). The CDR3 has 13 amino acids. V trimming: 4 bases; J trimming: 5 bases; junction bases outside the gene matches: 4.

CDR3 nucleotide sequence: TGTGCCAGCAGCTTAACGGTTGACAAGAACTCACATCGCTCCTACGAGCAGTACTTC. It translates to CASSLTVDKNSHRSYEQYF. V is TRBV7-9 and J is TRBJ2-7; unclear D gene. The CDR3 is 19 amino acids. Per germline, CDR1 SEHNR and CDR2 FQNEAQ (reference sequence). V was trimmed by 2 bases and J by 0 bases, leaving 23 bases between them.

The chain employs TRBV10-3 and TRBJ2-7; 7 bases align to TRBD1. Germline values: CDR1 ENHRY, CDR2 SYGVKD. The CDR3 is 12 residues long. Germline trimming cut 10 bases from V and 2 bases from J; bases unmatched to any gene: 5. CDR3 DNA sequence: TGTGCCACCAGACAGGGAACCTACGAGCAGTACTTC. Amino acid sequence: CATRQGTYEQYF.

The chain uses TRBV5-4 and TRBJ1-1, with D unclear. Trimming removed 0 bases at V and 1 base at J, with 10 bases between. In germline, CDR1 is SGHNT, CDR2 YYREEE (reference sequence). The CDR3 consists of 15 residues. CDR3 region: CASSLAPTRNTEAFF. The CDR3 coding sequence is TGTGCCAGCAGCTTGGCCCCCACTCGGAACACTGAAGCTTTCTTT.

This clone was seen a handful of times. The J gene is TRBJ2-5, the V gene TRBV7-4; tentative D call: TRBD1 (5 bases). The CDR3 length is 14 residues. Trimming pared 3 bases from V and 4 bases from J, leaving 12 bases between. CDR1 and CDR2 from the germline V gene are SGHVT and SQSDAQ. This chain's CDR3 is CASSFARDGETQYF. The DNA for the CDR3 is TGTGCCAGCAGCTTCGCCAGGGATGGAGAGACCCAGTACTTC.

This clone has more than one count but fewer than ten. The CDR3 DNA reads as TGTGCCAGCAGCTGGCGACTAGCGGTCTACAATGAGCAGTTCTTC. Amino acids: CASSWRLAVYNEQFF. J is TRBJ2-1 and V is TRBV7-9; 9 nucleotides line up with TRBD2. J gave up 3 bases and V 4 bases, and 4 bases lay outside the gene matches. This CDR3 is 15 amino acids long. Per the germline V gene, CDR1 is SEHNR and CDR2 is FQNEAQ (reference sequence). The full variable domain, completed using reference TRBV7-9 and TRBJ2-1, is DTGVSQNPRHKITKRGQNVTFRCDPISEHNRLYWYRQTLGQGPEFLTYFQNEAQLEKSRLLSDRFSAERPKGSFSTLEIQRTEQGDSAMYLCASSWRLAVYNEQFFGPGTRLTVL.

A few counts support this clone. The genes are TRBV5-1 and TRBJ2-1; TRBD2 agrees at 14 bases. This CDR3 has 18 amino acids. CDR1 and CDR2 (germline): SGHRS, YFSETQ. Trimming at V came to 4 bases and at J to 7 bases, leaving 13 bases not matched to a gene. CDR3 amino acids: CASSMGLAGVDGINEQFF. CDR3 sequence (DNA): TGCGCCAGCAGCATGGGACTAGCGGGAGTCGATGGTATTAATGAGCAGTTCTTC.

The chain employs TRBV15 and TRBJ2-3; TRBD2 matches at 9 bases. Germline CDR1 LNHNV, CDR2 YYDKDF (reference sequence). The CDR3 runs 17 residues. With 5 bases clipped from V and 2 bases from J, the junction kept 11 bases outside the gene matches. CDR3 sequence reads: CATSSNRLAESTDTQYF. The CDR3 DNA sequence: TGTGCCACCAGCTCCAATCGACTAGCGGAATCCACAGATACGCAGTATTTT.

CDR3 sequence (DNA): TGTGCCAGCAGTTACGGACTCGCCTACGAGCAGTACTTC. Its protein product is CASSYGLAYEQYF. The chain links TRBV6-5 to TRBJ2-7; tentatively, D is TRBD2 (5 bases). Germline CDR1 is MNHEY and CDR2 is SVGAGI. The CDR3 consists of 13 residues. Trimming removed 2 bases at V and 2 bases at J, with 7 bases between.

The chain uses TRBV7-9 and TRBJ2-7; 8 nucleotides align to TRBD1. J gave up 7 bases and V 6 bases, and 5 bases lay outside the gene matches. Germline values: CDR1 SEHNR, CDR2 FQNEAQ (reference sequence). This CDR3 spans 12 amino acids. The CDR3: CASSRTGPEQYF. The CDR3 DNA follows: TGTGCCAGCAGTCGGACAGGGCCAGAGCAGTACTTC.

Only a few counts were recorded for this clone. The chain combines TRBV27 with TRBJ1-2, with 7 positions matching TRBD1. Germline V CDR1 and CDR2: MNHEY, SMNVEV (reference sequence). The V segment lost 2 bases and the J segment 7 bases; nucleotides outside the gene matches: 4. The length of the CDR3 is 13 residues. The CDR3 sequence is CASSLAAGGGYTF. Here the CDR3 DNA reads TGTGCCAGCAGTTTAGCGGCAGGGGGTGGCTACACCTTC.

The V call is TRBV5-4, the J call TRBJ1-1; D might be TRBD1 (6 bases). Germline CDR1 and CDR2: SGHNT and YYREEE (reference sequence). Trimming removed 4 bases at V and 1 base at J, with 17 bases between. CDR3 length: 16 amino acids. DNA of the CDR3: TGTGCCAGCAGCCGAGGACCAGGGGCTGGGAACACTGAAGCTTTCTTT. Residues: CASSRGPGAGNTEAFF.